A selection of T cell receptor beta chains follows, all from one sample in a study of Ad26.COV2.S vaccination and SARS-CoV-2 variants. The method was immunoSEQ multiplex PCR; TCRdb's version includes in-frame clones alone and lacks a portion of them. Of about 480,000 clones listed, roughly 89% were seen once; the top ten hold 10% to 15%. The material was peripheral blood, obtained in a trial of Ad26.COV2.S vaccine versus placebo. The receptors originated from a person between 18 and 59 years old who received the Ad26.COV2.S COVID-19 vaccine or a placebo. The CDR3 runs from the conserved cysteine through the conserved F or W. D genes are given only for firm matches. Clone size is not always given. Where it is, it says once, few, many or a class for expanded clones.

D,J,size,V,length,CDR3,DNA
NA,TRBJ1-5,NA,TRBV19,15,CASSISGNSNQPQHF,TGTGCCAGTAGTATATCTGGAAATAGCAATCAGCCCCAGCATTTT
TRBD2,TRBJ2-7,few,TRBV28,15,CASSSLAGGLREQYF,TGTGCCAGCAGTTCCCTAGCGGGAGGGCTGAGGGAGCAGTACTTC
TRBD2,TRBJ2-2,NA,TRBV9,16,CASSRILASGAGELFF,TGTGCCAGCAGCCGGATACTAGCGAGTGGGGCCGGGGAGCTGTTTTTT
NA,TRBJ1-1,NA,TRBV6-6,13,CASSYILAQEAFF,TGTGCCAGCAGTTACATTTTGGCTCAAGAAGCTTTCTTT
NA,TRBJ1-1,few,TRBV27,13,CASSLAGNTEAFF,TGTGCCAGCAGTTTGGCCGGGAACACTGAAGCTTTCTTT
TRBD2,TRBJ2-1,NA,TRBV9,16,CASSVGPSGIGDEQFF,TGTGCCAGCAGCGTAGGTCCTAGCGGGATCGGGGATGAGCAGTTCTTC
TRBD1,TRBJ1-4,once,TRBV4-3,14,CASSPGQGDEKLFF,TGCGCCAGCAGCCCGGGACAGGGGGATGAAAAACTGTTTTTT
NA,TRBJ2-5,NA,TRBV28,14,CASSLPDSKETQYF,TGTGCCAGCAGTTTACCCGACTCCAAAGAGACCCAGTACTTC
TRBD1,TRBJ1-5,NA,TRBV28,17,CASSRPGGQGQNQPQHF,TGTGCCAGCAGCCGCCCGGGCGGACAGGGTCAAAATCAGCCCCAGCATTTT
NA,TRBJ2-5,NA,TRBV6-5,15,CASSLLRGTKETQYF,TGTGCCAGCAGCCTACTCCGGGGGACCAAAGAGACCCAGTACTTC
NA,TRBJ1-1,few,TRBV6-5,14,CASIKGGRNTEAFF,TGTGCCAGCATCAAGGGAGGCAGAAACACTGAAGCTTTCTTT
NA,TRBJ2-7,few,TRBV7-2,15,CASAEKSWSSYEQYF,TGTGCCAGCGCAGAGAAAAGTTGGAGCTCCTACGAGCAGTACTTC
NA,TRBJ1-2,NA,TRBV24-1,13,CATSAPGQSGYTF,TGTGCCACCAGTGCCCCTGGACAGAGTGGCTACACCTTC
TRBD2,TRBJ2-1,NA,TRBV5-4,16,CASSLAGLAGVGEQFF,TGTGCCAGCAGCTTGGCCGGGCTAGCGGGAGTAGGTGAGCAGTTCTTC
NA,TRBJ2-3,NA,TRBV12-5,14,CASGPGVASDTQYF,TGTGCTAGTGGGCCCGGGGTAGCATCGGATACGCAGTATTTT
NA,TRBJ2-2,NA,TRBV6-5,16,CASSYWDSANTGELFF,TGTGCCAGCAGTTACTGGGACTCCGCGAACACCGGGGAGCTGTTTTTT
NA,TRBJ1-1,NA,TRBV5-1,14,CASSFSGVSTEAFF,TGCGCCAGCAGCTTCTCCGGGGTTAGCACTGAAGCTTTCTTT
TRBD2,TRBJ2-3,NA,TRBV7-9,15,CASSLAGGPADTQYF,TGTGCCAGCAGCTTGGCGGGAGGGCCCGCAGATACGCAGTATTTT
NA,TRBJ1-1,NA,TRBV7-8,15,CASSSPGTMNTEAFF,TGTGCCAGCAGCTCCCCCGGGACGATGAACACTGAAGCTTTCTTT
TRBD1,TRBJ1-4,NA,TRBV3-1/TRBV3-2,18,CASSQGAGTAATNEKLFF,TGTGCCAGCAGCCAAGGGGCGGGGACAGCTGCAACTAATGAAAAACTGTTTTTT
NA,TRBJ1-2,NA,TRBV12-3/TRBV12-4,12,CASRGEYYGYTF,TGTGCCAGCAGAGGGGAGTACTATGGCTACACCTTC
NA,TRBJ1-1,NA,TRBV28,12,CASATVFTEAFF,TGTGCCAGCGCGACCGTTTTCACTGAAGCTTTCTTT